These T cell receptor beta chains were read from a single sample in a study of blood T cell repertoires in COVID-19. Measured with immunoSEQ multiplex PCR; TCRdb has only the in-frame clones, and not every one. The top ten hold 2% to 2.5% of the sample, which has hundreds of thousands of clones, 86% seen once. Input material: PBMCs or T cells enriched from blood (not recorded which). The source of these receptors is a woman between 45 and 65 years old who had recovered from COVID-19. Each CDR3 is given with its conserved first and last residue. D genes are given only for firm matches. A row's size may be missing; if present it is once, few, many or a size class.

cdr3_aa: CASSKTGGPDTIYF
cdr3_nt: TGCGCCAGCAGCAAGACAGGGGGCCCGGACACCATATATTTT
j_call: TRBJ1-3
v_call: TRBV5-1
clone_size: NA
d_call: TRBD1

cdr3_aa: CASSLTAFSKDNEQFF
cdr3_nt: TGCGCCAGCAGCCTCACAGCTTTCTCCAAGGATAATGAGCAGTTCTTC
j_call: TRBJ2-1
v_call: TRBV4-1
clone_size: NA
d_call: NA

cdr3_aa: CASSRGSGNEQYF
cdr3_nt: TGTGCCAGTAGTCGGGGGTCCGGGAACGAGCAGTACTTC
j_call: TRBJ2-7
v_call: TRBV19
clone_size: NA
d_call: NA

cdr3_aa: CASSSGTGFREQYF
cdr3_nt: TGTGCCAGCAGCTCCGGGACAGGGTTCCGCGAGCAGTACTTC
j_call: TRBJ2-7
v_call: TRBV5-4
clone_size: NA
d_call: TRBD1

cdr3_aa: CASSRTGDTQYF
cdr3_nt: TGTGCCAGCAGCCGGACAGGGGATACGCAGTATTTT
j_call: TRBJ2-3
v_call: TRBV7-8
clone_size: NA
d_call: TRBD1

cdr3_aa: CASSRRGQGNTDTQYF
cdr3_nt: TGCGCCAGCAGCAGGAGGGGACAGGGGAACACAGATACGCAGTATTTT
j_call: TRBJ2-3
v_call: TRBV5-1
clone_size: once
d_call: TRBD1

cdr3_aa: CASMGSWSEKLFF
cdr3_nt: TGTGCCAGCATGGGGAGTTGGTCTGAAAAACTGTTTTTT
j_call: TRBJ1-4
v_call: TRBV6-5
clone_size: NA
d_call: NA

cdr3_aa: CASARGTRANTGELFF
cdr3_nt: TGTGCCAGCGCAAGGGGGACTAGAGCGAACACCGGGGAGCTGTTTTTT
j_call: TRBJ2-2
v_call: TRBV19
clone_size: NA
d_call: TRBD2

cdr3_aa: CASSERTGNQPQHF
cdr3_nt: TGTGCCAGCAGTGAAAGGACAGGAAATCAGCCCCAGCATTTT
j_call: TRBJ1-5
v_call: TRBV2
clone_size: once
d_call: TRBD1

cdr3_aa: CARILGYTF
cdr3_nt: TGTGCCAGAATACTCGGCTACACCTTC
j_call: TRBJ1-2
v_call: TRBV5-3
clone_size: few
d_call: NA

cdr3_aa: CAISGTGGMTEAFF
cdr3_nt: TGTGCCATCTCCGGGACAGGGGGGATGACTGAAGCTTTCTTT
j_call: TRBJ1-1
v_call: TRBV10-3
clone_size: NA
d_call: TRBD1

cdr3_aa: CASRGSRGNQPQHF
cdr3_nt: TGTGCCAGCAGAGGCTCGAGGGGGAATCAGCCCCAGCATTTT
j_call: TRBJ1-5
v_call: TRBV28
clone_size: few
d_call: NA

cdr3_aa: CASSLLGGSRVGEQYF
cdr3_nt: TGTGCCAGCAGCTTGTTAGGCGGGTCCCGGGTGGGCGAGCAGTACTTC
j_call: TRBJ2-7
v_call: TRBV5-4
clone_size: NA
d_call: NA

cdr3_aa: CASSVSSGANVLTF
cdr3_nt: TGTGCCAGCAGCGTCTCCTCTGGGGCCAACGTCCTGACTTTC
j_call: TRBJ2-6
v_call: TRBV9
clone_size: NA
d_call: NA

cdr3_aa: CASSLTLAVSTDTQYF
cdr3_nt: TGTGCCAGCAGTTTAACACTAGCGGTGAGCACAGATACGCAGTATTTT
j_call: TRBJ2-3
v_call: TRBV28
clone_size: NA
d_call: TRBD2

cdr3_aa: CASSLDGLDNEQFF
cdr3_nt: TGTGCCAGCAGCCTCGATGGACTCGATAATGAGCAGTTCTTC
j_call: TRBJ2-1
v_call: TRBV7-3
clone_size: NA
d_call: NA

cdr3_aa: CASTDRNYGYTF
cdr3_nt: TGTGCCAGTACCGACAGAAACTATGGCTACACCTTC
j_call: TRBJ1-2
v_call: TRBV19
clone_size: NA
d_call: NA

cdr3_aa: CASSWQNTEAFF
cdr3_nt: TGTGCCAGCAGTTGGCAGAACACTGAAGCTTTCTTT
j_call: TRBJ1-1
v_call: TRBV12-3/TRBV12-4
clone_size: NA
d_call: NA

cdr3_aa: CAWRQTGTGEQYF
cdr3_nt: TGTGCCTGGAGACAGACAGGAACCGGCGAGCAGTACTTC
j_call: TRBJ2-7
v_call: TRBV30
clone_size: NA
d_call: NA

cdr3_aa: CASSQRESLAKNIQYF
cdr3_nt: TGCGCCAGCAGTCAACGGGAGTCCCTAGCCAAAAACATTCAGTACTTC
j_call: TRBJ2-4
v_call: TRBV23-1
clone_size: NA
d_call: NA

cdr3_aa: CASRGTLEQETQYF
cdr3_nt: TGTGCCAGCAGGGGGACACTGGAACAAGAGACCCAGTACTTC
j_call: TRBJ2-5
v_call: TRBV2
clone_size: NA
d_call: NA

cdr3_aa: CASSRGGDMRRSYEQYF
cdr3_nt: TGTGCCAGCAGTAGAGGGGGCGACATGAGGAGGAGCTACGAGCAGTACTTC
j_call: TRBJ2-7
v_call: TRBV27
clone_size: NA
d_call: TRBD1

cdr3_aa: CASSPRLAGLYEQYF
cdr3_nt: TGTGCCAGCAGCCCCAGACTAGCGGGACTTTACGAGCAGTACTTC
j_call: TRBJ2-7
v_call: TRBV6-4
clone_size: NA
d_call: TRBD2

cdr3_aa: CASSFPGRRSYGYTF
cdr3_nt: TGTGCCAGCAGCTTCCCAGGTAGAAGGTCCTATGGCTACACCTTC
j_call: TRBJ1-2
v_call: TRBV7-2
clone_size: once
d_call: NA

cdr3_aa: CASSRQGDFSSSYNEQFF
cdr3_nt: TGCGCCAGCAGCCGGCAGGGGGACTTTTCTAGCTCCTACAATGAGCAGTTCTTC
j_call: TRBJ2-1
v_call: TRBV4-3
clone_size: many
d_call: NA

cdr3_aa: CASSESPGRSQQFF
cdr3_nt: TGCGCCAGCAGTGAGTCCCCCGGTCGTAGTCAGCAGTTCTTC
j_call: TRBJ2-1
v_call: TRBV10-1
clone_size: NA
d_call: NA

cdr3_aa: CASSRGGSSGNTIYF
cdr3_nt: TGCGCCAGCAGCCGAGGGGGCAGCTCTGGAAACACCATATATTTT
j_call: TRBJ1-3
v_call: TRBV4-3
clone_size: NA
d_call: TRBD1

cdr3_aa: CATSDPRGQETQYF
cdr3_nt: TGTGCCACCAGCGACCCTAGGGGGCAAGAGACCCAGTACTTC
j_call: TRBJ2-5
v_call: TRBV28
clone_size: NA
d_call: NA

cdr3_aa: CASSLFAGPTNEKLFF
cdr3_nt: TGTGCCAGCAGCTTATTCGCGGGGCCAACTAATGAAAAACTGTTTTTT
j_call: TRBJ1-4
v_call: TRBV7-2
clone_size: NA
d_call: NA

cdr3_aa: CASTRGTRGYEQYF
cdr3_nt: TGTGCCAGCACTCGCGGGACTAGGGGCTACGAGCAGTACTTC
j_call: TRBJ2-7
v_call: TRBV5-6
clone_size: NA
d_call: TRBD2

cdr3_aa: CASSTPNAQGTGELFF
cdr3_nt: TGTGCCAGCAGTACTCCTAATGCCCAGGGCACCGGGGAGCTGTTTTTT
j_call: TRBJ2-2
v_call: TRBV6-2/TRBV6-3
clone_size: NA
d_call: NA

cdr3_aa: CATSRPGYSYEQYF
cdr3_nt: TGTGCCACCAGCAGACCGGGATACTCCTACGAGCAGTACTTC
j_call: TRBJ2-7
v_call: TRBV15
clone_size: NA
d_call: NA

cdr3_aa: CASSPDRGGMKLFF
cdr3_nt: TGTGCCAGCAGCCCCGACAGGGGGGGTATGAAACTGTTTTTT
j_call: TRBJ1-4
v_call: TRBV3-1/TRBV3-2
clone_size: NA
d_call: TRBD1

cdr3_aa: CASSLGQVTGGYTF
cdr3_nt: TGCGCCAGCAGCTTGGGCCAGGTGACCGGTGGCTACACCTTC
j_call: TRBJ1-2
v_call: TRBV5-1
clone_size: NA
d_call: NA

cdr3_aa: CASSPPGTGGNTEAFF
cdr3_nt: TGTGCCAGCAGCCCTCCCGGGACAGGAGGAAACACTGAAGCTTTCTTT
j_call: TRBJ1-1
v_call: TRBV7-2
clone_size: NA
d_call: TRBD1

cdr3_aa: CASSPFAGGTEAFF
cdr3_nt: TGTGCCAGCAGTCCCTTTGCAGGGGGCACTGAAGCTTTCTTT
j_call: TRBJ1-1
v_call: TRBV27
clone_size: NA
d_call: TRBD1

cdr3_aa: CASASSRTGVYEQYF
cdr3_nt: TGTGCCAGCGCCTCTTCCAGGACAGGGGTTTACGAGCAGTACTTC
j_call: TRBJ2-7
v_call: TRBV27
clone_size: NA
d_call: TRBD1

cdr3_aa: CSVRTGAGNTIYF
cdr3_nt: TGCAGCGTTCGGACAGGGGCTGGAAACACCATATATTTT
j_call: TRBJ1-3
v_call: TRBV29-1
clone_size: NA
d_call: TRBD1

cdr3_aa: CASSQVRGWTEAFF
cdr3_nt: TGCGCCAGCAGCCAAGTTAGGGGTTGGACTGAAGCTTTCTTT
j_call: TRBJ1-1
v_call: TRBV4-3
clone_size: NA
d_call: NA

cdr3_aa: CASSPFSVGGDSPLHF
cdr3_nt: TGTGCCAGCAGCCCATTCTCCGTGGGGGGGGATTCACCCCTCCACTTT
j_call: TRBJ1-6
v_call: TRBV27
clone_size: NA
d_call: NA

cdr3_aa: CASSTRTGSNYGYTF
cdr3_nt: TGTGCCAGTAGTACCCGGACAGGGAGTAACTATGGCTACACCTTC
j_call: TRBJ1-2
v_call: TRBV19
clone_size: NA
d_call: TRBD1

cdr3_aa: CASSLDRGAGYTF
cdr3_nt: TGTGCCAGCAGCTTAGACAGGGGGGCTGGCTACACCTTC
j_call: TRBJ1-2
v_call: TRBV7-2
clone_size: NA
d_call: TRBD1

cdr3_aa: CASSGRTGRSGNTIYF
cdr3_nt: TGTGCCAGCAGTGGACGGACAGGGCGCTCTGGAAACACCATATATTTT
j_call: TRBJ1-3
v_call: TRBV6-1
clone_size: NA
d_call: TRBD1

cdr3_aa: CASSLQLPGLAGDTQYF
cdr3_nt: TGCGCCAGCAGCTTACAACTGCCGGGACTAGCGGGAGATACGCAGTATTTT
j_call: TRBJ2-3
v_call: TRBV5-1
clone_size: NA
d_call: TRBD2

cdr3_aa: CASSLISGSGEQYF
cdr3_nt: TGTGCCAGCAGTTTGATTAGCGGGAGCGGCGAGCAGTACTTC
j_call: TRBJ2-7
v_call: TRBV28
clone_size: NA
d_call: TRBD2

cdr3_aa: CASSLTGEKLFF
cdr3_nt: TGTGCCAGCAGCCTCACAGGTGAAAAACTGTTTTTT
j_call: TRBJ1-4
v_call: TRBV3-1/TRBV3-2
clone_size: NA
d_call: NA